Shown below are 8 T cell receptor beta chains from a single sample sequenced in a study of PD-L1 blockade in urothelial cancer. Repertoires were generated with immunoSEQ multiplex PCR, while TCRdb's copy carries only in-frame clones and drops some. The sample lists about 74,000 clones, around 84% occurring once. The sequences come from PBMCs, collected around atezolizumab (anti-PD-L1) treatment. Source of these receptors: a man in his 70s with urothelial cancer.

The V and J genes are TRBV15 and TRBJ2-1, with 10 positions matching TRBD1. This CDR3 comprises 16 residues. Germline CDR1 and CDR2: LNHNV and YYDKDF (reference sequence). V was pared by 2 bases and J by 1 base, with 2 bases of the junction left unmatched. The CDR3 loop reads CATSRRDRGSYNEQFF. The CDR3 region has the DNA TGTGCCACCAGCAGACGGGACAGGGGTTCCTACAATGAGCAGTTCTTC.

This clone was seen only once. The rearrangement links TRBV6-1 to TRBJ2-5, with TRBD1 as a possible D gene (5 bases). Trimming removed 4 bases at V and 5 bases at J, with 11 bases between. The germline CDR1 and CDR2 sequences are MNHNS and SASEGT. The CDR3 totals 13 residues. The CDR3 nucleotides are TGTGCCAGCAGTGGCAGGGTGGTGGAGACCCAGTACTTC. Translation gives CASSGRVVETQYF.

The rearrangement uses TRBV6-5 and TRBJ2-4, with D maybe TRBD1 (5 bases). The CDR3 sequence is 15 residues long. Per the germline V gene, CDR1 is MNHEY and CDR2 is SVGAGI. The V end lost 6 bases, the J end lost 0 bases, and 12 bases lay between the germline ends. CDR3 protein: CASRHSGLAKNIQYF. The DNA of the CDR3 is TGTGCCAGCAGGCACTCAGGGCTAGCCAAAAACATTCAGTACTTC.

V is TRBV15 and J is TRBJ1-1, with no clear D. From germline, CDR1 is LNHNV and CDR2 YYDKDF (reference sequence). The ends were cut back, 0 bases at V and 4 bases at J, with 9 bases in the middle. This CDR3 has 14 residues. This chain's CDR3 is CATSRDGEITEAFF. CDR3 in DNA: TGTGCCACCAGCAGAGACGGAGAAATCACTGAAGCTTTCTTT. Using reference TRBV15 and TRBJ1-1 for the parts outside the CDR3, the full variable domain is DAMVIQNPRYQVTQFGKPVTLSCSQTLNHNVMYWYQQKSSQAPKLLFHYYDKDFNNEADTPDNFQSRRPNTSFCFLDIRSPGLGDTAMYLCATSRDGEITEAFFGQGTRLTVV.

The chain couples TRBV27 to TRBJ2-2; 9 bases align to TRBD2. Germline assignment: CDR1 MNHEY and CDR2 SMNVEV (reference sequence). This CDR3 contains 14 residues. The ends lost 6 bases at V and 7 bases at J; junction bases unmatched: 6. For the CDR3, the DNA is TGTGCCAGCAGCGGGACTAGCAAAGTCGGGGAGCTGTTTTTT. Translating gives CASSGTSKVGELFF.

The gene calls are TRBV5-6 and TRBJ2-7; weak D call: TRBD1 (5 bases). The CDR3 runs 13 residues. Germline lookup yields CDR1 SGHDT and CDR2 YYEEEE. The germline V and J ends were trimmed by 4 bases and 2 bases, with 10 bases remaining between them. The CDR3 is CASSPWGPYEQYF. The CDR3 region has the DNA TGTGCCAGCAGCCCTTGGGGCCCCTACGAGCAGTACTTC.

J is TRBJ2-2 and V is TRBV7-3, with D maybe TRBD1 (6 bases). V lost 5 bases, J lost 4 bases, and 8 bases lay in between. Germline V gene data show CDR1 as SGHTA and CDR2 as FQGTGA. The CDR3 covers 13 residues. Written as DNA, the CDR3 is TGTGCCAGCAGCGGGACAATCACCGGGGAGCTGTTTTTT. Translating gives CASSGTITGELFF.

This sequence joins TRBV6-5 and TRBJ1-2, with TRBD1 as a possible D gene (6 bases). There are 14 residues in the CDR3. V lost 6 bases and J 5 bases, leaving 16 bases between the germline ends. Germline loops: CDR1 MNHEY, CDR2 SVGAGI. CDR3 sequence: CASSSGQNYYGYTF. The CDR3, as DNA: TGTGCCAGCAGCTCGGGACAAAATTATTATGGCTACACCTTC.